Listed below are T cell receptor beta chains from one sample, sequenced in a study of cytomegalovirus exposure and HLA in healthy donors. Using immunoSEQ multiplex PCR, the repertoire was profiled, and TCRdb retains in-frame clones only, with some absent. The sample lists about 190,000 clones, approximately 88% seen once, with roughly 7% in the top ten. Specimen: PBMCs. Receptors originate from a young man in good health and CMV-seropositive. Each CDR3 is given with its conserved first and last residue. A D gene is named only where the DNA matches it firmly. Expanded clones get a size class; other rows say once, few or many, or leave the size out.

D gene	clone size	V gene	J gene	CDR3 DNA	CDR3 protein
TRBD2	NA	TRBV10-3	TRBJ2-3	TGTGCCATCAGTGAGTCCCAACTAGCGGGAGGTGCAGATACGCAGTATTTT	CAISESQLAGGADTQYF
TRBD1	NA	TRBV9	TRBJ2-7	TGTGCCAGCAGCGTAGACGGGACAGGGGTGTACGAGCAGTACTTC	CASSVDGTGVYEQYF
NA	few	TRBV7-2	TRBJ2-7	TGTGCCAGCAGCTTAACGGGCGAGCAGTACTTC	CASSLTGEQYF
NA	once	TRBV5-1	TRBJ1-1	TGCGCCAGCAGCTTGGCCGGGTATGACACTGAAGCTTTCTTT	CASSLAGYDTEAFF
TRBD1	NA	TRBV7-7	TRBJ2-5	TGTGCCAGCAGCACGGACAGGGCGGAGACCCAGTACTTC	CASSTDRAETQYF
NA	few	TRBV30	TRBJ1-5	TGTGCCTGGAGCCCAGGGTTCGGGCAGCCCCAGCATTTT	CAWSPGFGQPQHF
NA	NA	TRBV7-8	TRBJ1-1	TGTGCCAGCAGCCCTGGGGGGGTGACGAACACTGAAGCTTTCTTT	CASSPGGVTNTEAFF
NA	NA	TRBV28	TRBJ2-1	TGTGCCAGCAGGGCAGATGAGCAGTTCTTC	CASRADEQFF
TRBD1	NA	TRBV12-5	TRBJ2-1	TGTGCTAGTGGTTCCACAGGGGGCCCCTACAATGAGCAGTTCTTC	CASGSTGGPYNEQFF
NA	many	TRBV6-1	TRBJ1-2	TGTGCCAGCCGGACAGCATATGGCTACACCTTC	CASRTAYGYTF
NA	NA	TRBV5-1	TRBJ2-1	TGCGCCAGCAGCTTGGGCCGGGAGTTTAGGAATGAGCAGTTCTTC	CASSLGREFRNEQFF
TRBD1	few	TRBV28	TRBJ1-5	TGTGCCAGCAGCCGCGACAGGGGAGGGCAGCCCCAGCATTTT	CASSRDRGGQPQHF
TRBD1	NA	TRBV7-2	TRBJ2-7	TGTGCCAGCAGCTCCCGAGCAGGGGGTTCCCACGAGCAGTACTTC	CASSSRAGGSHEQYF
TRBD2	NA	TRBV9	TRBJ2-1	TGTGCCAGCAGCTCCGGACTAGCGGGAGACGAGCAGTTCTTC	CASSSGLAGDEQFF
NA	NA	TRBV27	TRBJ2-4	TGTGCCAGCAGTTTGGGGAGCACGGCCAAAAACATTCAGTACTTC	CASSLGSTAKNIQYF
NA	NA	TRBV9	TRBJ2-3	TGTGCCAGCAGCGTAGTCGCGGGGCTGAACACAGATACGCAGTATTTT	CASSVVAGLNTDTQYF
NA	NA	TRBV5-1	TRBJ2-7	TGCGCCAGCAGCTTAGGAGGGGCCTCCTACGAGCAGTACTTC	CASSLGGASYEQYF
TRBD2	NA	TRBV29-1	TRBJ2-2	TGCAGCGTTGAGGCGGGAGAGGCAACCGGGGAGCTGTTTTTT	CSVEAGEATGELFF
TRBD1	NA	TRBV6-5	TRBJ2-7	TGTGCCAGCAGTAAGGCGGACAGGAGATTCCACGAGCAGTACTTC	CASSKADRRFHEQYF
NA	NA	TRBV27	TRBJ1-2	TGTGCCAGCAGTTTGAATATTGGGGGAGGGGACTATGGCTACACCTTC	CASSLNIGGGDYGYTF
TRBD2	NA	TRBV10-3	TRBJ2-2	TGTGCCATCCGGGGGGGAGCTGGAAACACCGGGGAGCTGTTTTTT	CAIRGGAGNTGELFF
TRBD1	NA	TRBV7-9	TRBJ1-3	TGTGCCAGCAGCCAGACAGGGTCTGGAAACACCATATATTTT	CASSQTGSGNTIYF
NA	NA	TRBV19	TRBJ1-1	TGTGCCAGTAGTTTCCGGGGGTCGGGCACTGAAGCTTTCTTT	CASSFRGSGTEAFF
NA	NA	TRBV4-2	TRBJ2-7	TGTGCCAGCAGCCAAGAGGGCAACTACGAGCAGTACTTC	CASSQEGNYEQYF
TRBD1	few	TRBV29-1	TRBJ2-5	TGCAGCGTTGAGAGGGCAGGGGGCCGTTCAAAGACCCAGTACTTC	CSVERAGGRSKTQYF
TRBD2	NA	TRBV30	TRBJ2-5	TGTGCCTGGGCCCCGGGAGGCCGTCTTCAAGAGACCCAGTACTTC	CAWAPGGRLQETQYF
NA	NA	TRBV7-6	TRBJ1-3	TGTGCCAGCAGCTTCCCGCTCGGTGCAGGAACAGGAAACACCATATATTTT	CASSFPLGAGTGNTIYF
TRBD2	NA	TRBV29-1	TRBJ2-7	TGCAGCGTTGCAGCGGGGCCCCTCTACGAGCAGTACTTC	CSVAAGPLYEQYF
NA	NA	TRBV5-4	TRBJ2-7	TGTGCCAGCAGCTTGGAGTCAGGAAATACCTACGAGCAGTACTTC	CASSLESGNTYEQYF
TRBD2	NA	TRBV5-1	TRBJ2-5	TGCGCCAGCAGCGTAGCGGGGGGTGTCGGGACCCAGTACTTC	CASSVAGGVGTQYF
TRBD1	few	TRBV29-1	TRBJ1-4	TGCAGCGTCGGACAACAGGGGGCAGGGGAAAAACTGTTTTTT	CSVGQQGAGEKLFF